This T cell receptor beta chain was found in a study of T cell changes during pregnancy in multiple sclerosis. Repertoires were generated with immunoSEQ multiplex PCR, while TCRdb's copy carries only in-frame clones and drops some. The sample gives 20,000 to 25,000 clones, approximately 90% of which show up once; around 7% is in the top ten. The clonotype was recovered from a female donor with multiple sclerosis, enrolled in a pregnancy study. Material: CD8+ T cells from peripheral blood mononuclear cells, obtained in the first trimester of pregnancy.

CDR3 coding DNA: TGTGCCAGCAGCACACGGACAGGGACGGCCTACGAGCAGTACTTC. Protein sequence: CASSTRTGTAYEQYF. The chain combines TRBV14 with TRBJ2-7; 8 positions agree with TRBD1. V shed 5 bases and J 2 bases; nucleotides not matched to a gene: 8. Germline V lookup: CDR1 SGHDN, CDR2 FVKESK. The CDR3 spans 15 residues.